A selection of T cell receptor beta chains follows, all from one sample in a study of blood T cell repertoires in COVID-19. Method: immunoSEQ multiplex PCR; TCRdb's copy keeps in-frame clones and lacks some. The sample holds over 120,000 clones, approximately 90% seen once. The sample comprised peripheral blood. The origin of the receptors is a woman between 45 and 60 years old with active or convalescent COVID-19. Both conserved end residues are part of each CDR3.

>TRBV6-5|TRBJ2-3
CASRTSGSGDTQYF
>TRBV7-9|TRBJ1-1
CASSNVGGHANTEAFF
>TRBV7-2|TRBJ2-3
CASSLTPKQADTQYF
>TRBV5-6|TRBJ1-4
CASSGFTGATNEKLFF
>TRBV11-2|TRBJ2-6
CASSLGAYLTF
>TRBV7-9|TRBJ1-1
CASSLGGTVNTEAFF
>TRBV5-8|TRBJ1-5
CASSWTGRNQPQHF
>TRBV5-8|TRBJ2-1
CASSLTGPGDNEQFF
>TRBV24-1|TRBJ1-2
CATSGARTALGDGYTF
>TRBV6-5|TRBJ2-7
CASSPSQGGTYEQYF
>TRBV6-1|TRBJ1-5
CASSERGSGNQPQHF
>TRBV19|TRBJ2-1
CASGQRESVGQFF
>TRBV29-1|TRBJ2-1
CSVEDSHSYNEQFF
>TRBV7-2|TRBJ1-2
CASSPYLPPVVSF
>TRBV6-5|TRBJ1-1
CASSQGGTGEAFF
>TRBV18|TRBJ2-7
CASSPAGLPYEQYF
>TRBV6-2/TRBV6-3|TRBJ2-5
CASSSQETQYF
>TRBV5-4|TRBJ1-2
CASSSAGGDYGYTF
>TRBV10-3|TRBJ1-1
CAISQGYTEAFF
>TRBV28|TRBJ2-7
CASSPGDRVNEQYF
>TRBV5-1|TRBJ2-7
CASSPGQTSSYEQYF
>TRBV3-1/TRBV3-2|TRBJ2-7
CASSQRGNSYEQYF
>TRBV2|TRBJ2-2
CASDAGTTNTGELFF
>TRBV5-5|TRBJ2-7
CASSLGGNYEQYF
>TRBV2|TRBJ2-2
CASSTGTGELFF
>TRBV19|TRBJ1-2
CASKGEVVNYGYTF
>TRBV5-8|TRBJ2-7
CASSDPGGADSYEQYF
>TRBV18|TRBJ2-7
CASSPGLALDEQYF
>TRBV7-9|TRBJ2-3
CASSEPSGGSPDTQYF
>TRBV7-2|TRBJ2-7
CASSRSGNSYEQYF
>TRBV30|TRBJ1-1
CAWSVPAWASEAFF
>TRBV11-3|TRBJ2-1
CASSSGLAGYNEQFF
>TRBV30|TRBJ1-1
CAWSVWQGENTEAFF
>TRBV4-3|TRBJ2-7
CASSQDGTGQGYEQYF
>TRBV7-7|TRBJ2-7
CASSPSVTSGAYEQYF
>TRBV4-2|TRBJ1-2
CASSQDTGAFDYGYTF
>TRBV12-5|TRBJ1-2
CASGPDREGNGYTF
>TRBV10-3|TRBJ1-2
CAISEATASYYGYTF
>TRBV7-9|TRBJ1-2
CASSGQYFNYGYTF
>TRBV19|TRBJ1-5
CAGVPGQGVQPQHF
>TRBV11-2|TRBJ1-1
CASSLVAPRDLWTEAFF
>TRBV5-4|TRBJ2-5
CASHPRGVAGEVETQYF
>TRBV28|TRBJ1-1
CASSLGSEAFF
>TRBV30|TRBJ2-7
CAWRMTGTEQYF
>TRBV4-1|TRBJ2-1
CASSQGLAVTYNEQFF
>TRBV28|TRBJ2-2
CASSFSGAYTGELFF
>TRBV11-2|TRBJ1-3
CASSFLGNTIYF
>TRBV4-3|TRBJ1-1
CASSMTGNTEAFF